This T cell receptor beta chain appears in the sequencing data of a study of blood T cell repertoires in COVID-19. Study-level information: Spain, Italy and the United States supplied samples that represented acute and convalescent COVID-19. Sample material is recorded as cDNA or gDNA derived from T cells, B-cell-depleted T cells, or PBMCs.

Germline assignment: CDR1 SGHTA and CDR2 FQGNSA. This CDR3 has 14 residues. V dropped 1 base and J dropped 6; count of bases not matched to a gene: 4. In the authors' workflow: By means of reference gene primer amplification, nucleated cell counts were estimated. The data were produced by immunoSEQ multiplex PCR, yet TCRdb's version contains in-frame clones alone and is incomplete. V, J and clone size are taken as reported in that table, and D and trimming were inferred from the DNA itself. The table lists under 150,000 clones, over 75% of them singletons. This sequence was found in a woman aged 50 to 60 with acute or convalescent COVID-19. The chain has TRBV7-2 and TRBJ2-3; TRBD2 agrees at 7 bases. The sequencing sample was made of peripheral blood. CDR3 sequence: CASSLGGSWDTQYF. Written as DNA, the CDR3 is TGTGCCAGCAGCTTAGGCGGGAGTTGGGATACGCAGTATTTT.